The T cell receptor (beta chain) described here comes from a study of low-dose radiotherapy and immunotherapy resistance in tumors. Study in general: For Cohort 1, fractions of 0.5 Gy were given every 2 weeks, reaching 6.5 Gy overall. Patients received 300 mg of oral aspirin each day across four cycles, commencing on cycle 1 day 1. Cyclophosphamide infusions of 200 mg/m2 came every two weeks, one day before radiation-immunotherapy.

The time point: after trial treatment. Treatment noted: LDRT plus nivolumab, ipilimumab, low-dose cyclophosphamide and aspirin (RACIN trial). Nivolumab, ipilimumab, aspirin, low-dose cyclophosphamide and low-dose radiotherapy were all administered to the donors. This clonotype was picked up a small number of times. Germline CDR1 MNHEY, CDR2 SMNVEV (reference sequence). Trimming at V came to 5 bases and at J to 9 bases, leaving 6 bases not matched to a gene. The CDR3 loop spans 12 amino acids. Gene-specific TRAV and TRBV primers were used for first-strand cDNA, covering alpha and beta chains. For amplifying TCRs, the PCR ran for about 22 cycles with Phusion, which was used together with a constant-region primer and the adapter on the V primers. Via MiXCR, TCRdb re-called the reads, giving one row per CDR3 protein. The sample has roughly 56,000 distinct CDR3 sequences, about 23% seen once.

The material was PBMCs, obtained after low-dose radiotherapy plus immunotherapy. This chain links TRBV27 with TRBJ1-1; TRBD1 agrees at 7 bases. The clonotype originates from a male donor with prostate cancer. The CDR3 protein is CASSRWDRQAFF. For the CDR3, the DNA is TGTGCCAGCAGTCGGTGGGACAGACAAGCTTTCTTT.